The clone carrying this TCR beta chain was observed a handful of times. It was RNA transcripts that yielded the amplified TCR beta CDR3 regions. HTBI primers were used for first-round RT-PCR of the TCR CDR3. Each CDR3 protein is one row after TCRdb ran MiXCR on the multiplex PCR reads. The sample holds hundreds of thousands of distinct CDR3 sequences, 14% seen once. The germline V gene encodes CDR1 SGHVS and CDR2 FQNEAQ. With 1 base removed from V and 7 bases from J, the gap between germline ends came to 19 bases. This CDR3 spans 17 amino acids. The data derive from a study of T cells in Graves' hyperthyroidism and ophthalmopathy.

This clonotype was obtained from a woman in her late teens or twenties with Graves' hyperthyroidism. The chain uses TRBV7-8 and TRBJ1-4, with D maybe TRBD1 (5 bases). Sequenced material: blood. CDR3 sequence: CASSLVFAGRSGEKLFF. The CDR3 DNA reads TGTGCCAGCAGCTTAGTATTTGCAGGGCGCTCGGGTGAAAAACTGTTTTTT.